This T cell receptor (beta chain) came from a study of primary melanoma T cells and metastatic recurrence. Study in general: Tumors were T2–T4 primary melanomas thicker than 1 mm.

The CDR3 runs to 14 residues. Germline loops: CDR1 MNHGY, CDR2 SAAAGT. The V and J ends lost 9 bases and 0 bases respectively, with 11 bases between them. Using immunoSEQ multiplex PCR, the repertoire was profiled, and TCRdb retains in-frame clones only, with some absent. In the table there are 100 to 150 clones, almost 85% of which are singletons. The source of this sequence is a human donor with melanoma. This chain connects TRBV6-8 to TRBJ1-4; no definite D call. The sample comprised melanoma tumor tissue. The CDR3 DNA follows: TGTGCCAGTTGTCCTTTTGCAACTAATGAAAAACTGTTTTTT. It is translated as CASCPFATNEKLFF.